These 13 T cell receptor beta chains were all obtained from the same sample, sequenced in a study of T cell repertoires in cytomegalovirus infection. TCRdb re-called the reads with MiXCR, one entry per CDR3 protein. The sample carries 290,000 or so distinct CDR3 sequences, roughly 26% recorded once. The sequencing sample was made of PBMCs. These receptors were collected from a human donor in good health (CMV status not recorded). Some clones in this sample may be carry-over from other donors' samples.

The chain recombines TRBV7-2 with TRBJ2-1; 7 nucleotides match TRBD1. The ends lost 1 base at V and 6 bases at J; junction bases unmatched: 9. Germline CDR1 SGHTA, CDR2 FQGNSA. The CDR3 has 16 amino acids. In nucleotides, the CDR3 is TGTGCCAGCAGCTTAGGTCCAGGGGGTAAAGGCAATGAGCAGTTCTTC. Residues: CASSLGPGGKGNEQFF.

Of note for this clonotype: The conserved final phenylalanine or tryptophan is absent from the CDR3, which likely points to a read error. The V gene is TRBV6-1, the J gene TRBJ2-5; D remains ambiguous. CDR1 is MNHNS, CDR2 SASEGT, per germline. The V and J ends lost 6 bases and 1 base respectively, with 12 bases between them. This CDR3 spans 14 amino acids. CDR3 sequence (DNA): TGTGCCAGCAGACGGACCCTTACCCAAGAGACCCAGTACTTA. Translation: CASRRTLTQETQYL.

There are many counts of this clonotype. The V call is TRBV7-2, the J call TRBJ2-1; D is unclear. V dropped 1 base and J dropped 6 bases, with 10 bases sitting between them. Germline V gives CDR1 SGHTA, CDR2 FQGNSA. This CDR3 is 14 amino acids long. The CDR3 DNA reads as TGTGCCAGCAGCTTAGAGTCGGCTAGCAATGAGCAGTTCTTC. It is translated as CASSLESASNEQFF.

This clonotype was picked up a small number of times. The V and J genes are TRBV7-8 and TRBJ1-1; D remains ambiguous. Germline V gene lookup returns CDR1 SGHVS and CDR2 FQNEAQ. V was clipped by 4 bases and J by 1 base, with 4 bases between them. This CDR3 is 12 amino acids long. CDR3: CASSWKNTEAFF. In nucleotides, the CDR3 is TGTGCCAGCAGCTGGAAGAACACTGAAGCTTTCTTT.

The gene calls are TRBV6-2 or TRBV6-3 and TRBJ2-1, with 7 nucleotides matching TRBD1. J lost 4 bases, V lost 2 bases, and 8 bases had no gene match. CDR1 and CDR2 (germline): MNHEY, SVGEGT. The CDR3 covers 16 residues. The CDR3 reads CASSYAKGAKYNEQFF. The CDR3 DNA sequence: TGTGCCAGCAGTTACGCAAAGGGGGCTAAGTACAATGAGCAGTTCTTC.

This sequence joins TRBV7-2 and TRBJ2-7, with a weak D call TRBD2 (5 bases). The CDR3 runs to 12 residues. Between the trimmed V and J ends, which lost 2 bases and 5 bases, there was a span of 7 bases. Germline CDR1 reads SGHTA; CDR2 reads FQGNSA. The CDR3 here is CASSLFGNEQYF. In DNA form, the CDR3 reads TGTGCCAGCAGCTTATTCGGGAACGAGCAGTACTTC.

The chain combines TRBV20-1 with TRBJ2-7; TRBD1 agrees at 9 bases. There are 13 residues in the CDR3. Germline V CDR1 and CDR2: DFQATT, SNEGSKA (reference sequence). J gave up 3 bases and V 2 bases, and 2 bases lay outside the gene matches. For the CDR3, the DNA is TGCAGTGCTAGAAGGGGACAGGGCTACGAGCAGTACTTC. It encodes CSARRGQGYEQYF.

This clonotype has only a few counts. V gene TRBV11-2 combines with J gene TRBJ2-2; 9 positions match TRBD2. The CDR3 is 16 amino acids. Germline V gives CDR1 SGHAT, CDR2 FQNNGV. The V gene end was trimmed by 5 bases and the J gene end by 0 bases; junction bases not matched to a gene: 4. CDR3 protein: CASSTLAGPNTGELFF. In nucleotides, the CDR3 is TGTGCCAGCAGCACCCTAGCGGGGCCGAACACCGGGGAGCTGTTTTTT.

This clonotype was recorded many times. This sequence joins TRBV7-2 and TRBJ2-5, with TRBD2 matching 10 bases. The junction had 15 bases not matched to a gene; V was cut back by 6 bases and J by 5 bases. Looked up from germline, CDR1 is SGHTA and CDR2 is FQGNSA. The CDR3 covers 17 residues. The CDR3 sequence is CASRRLAGVMGGETQYF. CDR3 DNA: TGTGCCAGCAGACGTCTAGCGGGAGTAATGGGGGGGGAGACCCAGTACTTC.

This clonotype was recorded a few times. The J gene is TRBJ2-3, the V gene TRBV5-7, with D possibly TRBD1 on 5 matching bases. TRBV5-7 is filed as an ORF, its function uncertain. V lost 4 bases and J lost 8, with 14 bases in between. The CDR3 contains 13 residues. The CDR3, as DNA: TGTGCCAGCAGCCACTACCAGGGTTGTACGCAGTATTTT. Translated: CASSHYQGCTQYF.

The chain carries TRBV20-1 and TRBJ1-3; a weak D match, TRBD1 (6 bases). The V end was cut by 4 bases, the J end by 2 bases, with 12 bases between. Germline CDR1 and CDR2: DFQATT and SNEGSKA (reference sequence). The CDR3 has 14 residues. CDR3 DNA: TGCAGTGCTAACCACAGGGCTACTGGAAACACCATATATTTT. Protein: CSANHRATGNTIYF.

This clonotype was counted a few times. V is TRBV19 and J is TRBJ1-1, with no clear D. Trimming removed 8 bases from V and 4 bases from J, with 11 bases in between. The CDR3 sequence is 12 residues long. The germline CDR1 and CDR2 sequences are LNHDA and SQIVND (reference sequence). The CDR3 loop reads CASERQPTEAFF. In nucleotides, the CDR3 is TGTGCCAGTGAAAGGCAGCCCACTGAAGCTTTCTTT.

The chain combines TRBV5-1 with TRBJ2-1; TRBD2 is a possible D gene (5 bases). From germline, CDR1 is SGHRS and CDR2 YFSETQ. This CDR3 region has 13 residues. Trimming removed 4 bases at V and 12 bases at J, with 17 bases between. The CDR3 spells CASSPPIRGRQFF. The CDR3 region has the DNA TGCGCCAGCAGCCCCCCCATCCGTGGGAGGCAGTTCTTC. The full variable domain, its missing parts supplied by reference TRBV5-1 and TRBJ2-1, is KAGVTQTPRYLIKTRGQQVTLSCSPISGHRSVSWYQQTPGQGLQFLFEYFSETQRNKGNFPGRFSGRQFSNSRSEMNVSTLELGDSALYLCASSPPIRGRQFFGPGTRLTVL.